One T cell receptor beta chain is described in this entry. What antigen it recognizes has not been identified. No qualities accompany the bases; no much larger clone lies one base away. This entry belongs to a study of cytomegalovirus exposure and HLA in healthy donors (dated by TCRdb to about 2017). Broadly, across the study: The roughly 650 repertoires of the first cohort and the roughly 120 validation repertoires were produced on the same platform, according to a later analysis. The aim of the study was to test whether cataloging public T cell receptors could identify signatures of past pathogen exposure. A separate validation cohort of more than 100 different subjects was used in addition to the roughly 640-subject first cohort. To predict cytomegalovirus infection status, the study brought together high-throughput TCR immunosequencing, statistical association of individual TCRs with disease status, and machine learning. Overall study results and their limits: The classifier was reported to diagnose cytomegalovirus status with high specificity and sensitivity in both the original cohort and the validation cohort. All 120 or so repertoires were used to score co-occurrence in the validation cohort in a later analysis, because that analysis had no HLA typing for the cohort. A few of the identified cytomegalovirus-associated TCR beta chains were confirmed in vitro to be specific for cytomegalovirus antigens. A later analysis found that TCRs clustered in the first cohort also tended to co-occur in the 95 to 150 validation repertoires, with approximately 93% of cluster scores above 0. A total of fewer than 200 TCR beta chains were listed by the study as associated with cytomegalovirus. According to the authors, the approach could potentially be generalized to other disease states and immunological phenotypes. Most TCR sequences were seen in very few donors, while some public TCRs were found in many individuals.

Taken from the germline V gene, the CDR1 and CDR2 loops are SGHRS and YFSETQ. The V and J ends are trimmed by 1 base and 3 bases, leaving 23 bases between them. From cysteine to phenylalanine, the CDR3 is 18 amino acids long. Just the 54-base CDR3 DNA is kept, in frame starting at base 1. The method was the immunoSEQ multiplex PCR assay. The published analysis was carried out like this. A statistical classification framework was built for diagnosing cytomegalovirus status from the catalog of TCR beta chain sequences. TCRdb took this table from immuneACCESS and kept in-frame rearrangements with V and J called. Such tables lack part of the clones; where checked against another copy, unresolved V genes explain under half of the gap, and the rest is unexplained. V and J calls and clone size are those listed in that table; D and trimming were worked out from the DNA. Recorded for this sample are roughly 100,000 clones; approximately 95% of them occurred a single time. The top ten clones comprise approximately 1% of the sample.

The donors belonged to the validation cohort of about 130 subjects, which was separate from the approximately 610-subject first cohort. The sequence came from a woman under 30 in good health and CMV-seronegative. The sequenced material came from PBMCs. The sequence is built from TRBV5-1 and TRBJ2-7; possibly the D gene is TRBD1, per 6 matching bases. The DNA is TGCGCCAGCAGCTTGATTACTCCAAAGACAGGTATTAACTACGAGCAGTACTTC. Translated, it gives CASSLITPKTGINYEQYF.